This T cell receptor (beta chain) originates from a study of post-analysis software for immune sequencing data. The ends lost 5 bases at V and 6 bases at J; junction bases unmatched: 12. CDR3 length: 17 residues. Germline V gives CDR1 SGHTA, CDR2 FQGNSA. A note on this clonotype: Its antigen is still unknown.

Built from TCR beta cDNA, the libraries had unique molecular identifiers in them. From the PCR reads, TCRdb called clonotypes with MiXCR, one entry per CDR3 protein. The repertoire holds some 690,000 distinct CDR3 sequences, with approximately 59% as singletons. Broader study findings: Patients carried a handful of TRBV segments more frequently than controls did, and TRBV5-6, TRBV5-1 and TRBV20-1 were among them.

The chain uses TRBV7-2 and TRBJ2-1; 11 bases fit TRBD2. Material: blood. This receptor was obtained from a girl aged 2 to 10 with multiple sclerosis. This CDR3 is CASSAKLAGESRNEQFF. CDR3 DNA sequence: TGTGCCAGCAGCGCAAAACTAGCGGGAGAGTCCCGCAATGAGCAGTTCTTC. Based on the CDR3 plus reference TRBV7-2 and TRBJ2-1, the full variable domain is GAGVSQSPSNKVTEKGKDVELRCDPISGHTALYWYRQSLGQGLEFLIYFQGNSAPDKSGLPSDRFSAERTGGSVSTLTIQRTQQEDSAVYLCASSAKLAGESRNEQFFGPGTRLTVL.